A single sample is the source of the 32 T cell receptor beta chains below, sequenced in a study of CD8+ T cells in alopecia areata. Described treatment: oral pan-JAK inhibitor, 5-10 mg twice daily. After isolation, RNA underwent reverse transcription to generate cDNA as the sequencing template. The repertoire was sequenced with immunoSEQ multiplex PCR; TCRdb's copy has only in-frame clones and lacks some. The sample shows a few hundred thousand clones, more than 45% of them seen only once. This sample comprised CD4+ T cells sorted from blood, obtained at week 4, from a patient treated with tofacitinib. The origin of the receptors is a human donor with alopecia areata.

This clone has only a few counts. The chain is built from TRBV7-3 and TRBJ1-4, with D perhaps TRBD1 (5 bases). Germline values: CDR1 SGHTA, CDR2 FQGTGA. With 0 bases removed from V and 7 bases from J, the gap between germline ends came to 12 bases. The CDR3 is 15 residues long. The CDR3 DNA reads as TGTGCCAGCAGCTTAACTGGGGAGAGGGGTGAAAAACTGTTTTTT. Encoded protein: CASSLTGERGEKLFF.

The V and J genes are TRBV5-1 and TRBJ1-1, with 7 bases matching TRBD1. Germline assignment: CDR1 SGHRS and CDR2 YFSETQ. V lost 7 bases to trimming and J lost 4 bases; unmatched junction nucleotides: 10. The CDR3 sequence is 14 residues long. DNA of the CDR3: TGCGCCAGCGGGCCTCTGAACAGGGGCACTGAAGCTTTCTTT. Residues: CASGPLNRGTEAFF.

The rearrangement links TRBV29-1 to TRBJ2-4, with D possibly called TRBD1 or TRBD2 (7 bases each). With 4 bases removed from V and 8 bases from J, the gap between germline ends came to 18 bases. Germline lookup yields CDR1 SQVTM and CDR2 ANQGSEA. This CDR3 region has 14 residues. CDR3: CSVVREGAMDIQYF. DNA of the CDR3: TGCAGCGTTGTGAGGGAGGGGGCGATGGACATTCAGTACTTC.

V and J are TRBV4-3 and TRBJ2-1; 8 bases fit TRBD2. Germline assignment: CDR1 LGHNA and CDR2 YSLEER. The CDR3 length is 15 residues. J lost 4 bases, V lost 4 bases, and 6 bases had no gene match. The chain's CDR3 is CASSPDLAGYNEQFF. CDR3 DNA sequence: TGCGCCAGCAGCCCAGACTTAGCGGGGTACAATGAGCAGTTCTTC.

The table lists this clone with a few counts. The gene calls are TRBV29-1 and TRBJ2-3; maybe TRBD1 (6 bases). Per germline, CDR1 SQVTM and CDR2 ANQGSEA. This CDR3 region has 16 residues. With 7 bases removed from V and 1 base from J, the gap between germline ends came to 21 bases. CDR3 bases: TGCAGCGCCCTAATAGCAGGGGTCGCCCGCACAGATACGCAGTATTTT. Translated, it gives CSALIAGVARTDTQYF.

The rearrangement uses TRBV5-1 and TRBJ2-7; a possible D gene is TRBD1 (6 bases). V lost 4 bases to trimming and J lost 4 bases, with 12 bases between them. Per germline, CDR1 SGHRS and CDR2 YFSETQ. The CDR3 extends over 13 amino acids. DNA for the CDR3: TGCGCCAGCAGCCCTACCACAGGGTACGAGCAGTACTTC. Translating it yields CASSPTTGYEQYF.

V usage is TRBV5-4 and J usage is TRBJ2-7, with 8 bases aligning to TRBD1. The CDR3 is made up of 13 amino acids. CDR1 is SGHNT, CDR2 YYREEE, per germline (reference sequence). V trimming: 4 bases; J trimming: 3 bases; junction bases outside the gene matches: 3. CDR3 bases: TGTGCCAGCAGCAGAGGACAGGGCTACGAGCAGTACTTC. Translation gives CASSRGQGYEQYF.

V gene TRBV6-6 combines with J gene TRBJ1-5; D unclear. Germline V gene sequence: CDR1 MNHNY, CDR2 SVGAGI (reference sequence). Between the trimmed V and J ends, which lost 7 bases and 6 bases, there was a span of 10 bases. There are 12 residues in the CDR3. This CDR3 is CASTETSQPQHF. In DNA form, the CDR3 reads TGTGCCAGCACTGAAACAAGTCAGCCCCAGCATTTT.

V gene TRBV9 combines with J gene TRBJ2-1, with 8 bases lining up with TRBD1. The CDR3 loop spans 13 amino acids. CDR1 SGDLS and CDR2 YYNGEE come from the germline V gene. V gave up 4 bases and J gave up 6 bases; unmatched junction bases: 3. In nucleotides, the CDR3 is TGTGCCAGCAGCCTTGACAGGGGCAATGAGCAGTTCTTC. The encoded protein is CASSLDRGNEQFF.

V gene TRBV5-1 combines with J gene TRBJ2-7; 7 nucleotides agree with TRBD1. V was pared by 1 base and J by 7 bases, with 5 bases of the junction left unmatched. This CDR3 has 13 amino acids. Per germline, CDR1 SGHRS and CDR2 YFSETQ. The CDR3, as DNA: TGCGCCAGCAGCTTGCGGACAGGTGGTGAGCAGTACTTC. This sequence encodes CASSLRTGGEQYF.

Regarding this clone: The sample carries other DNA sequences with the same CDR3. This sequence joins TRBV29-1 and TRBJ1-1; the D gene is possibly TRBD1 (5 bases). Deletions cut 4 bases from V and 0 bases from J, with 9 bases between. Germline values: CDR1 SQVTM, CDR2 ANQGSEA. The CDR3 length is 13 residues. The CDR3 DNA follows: TGCAGCGTTGGACAGCTTTTGAACACTGAAGCTTTCTTT. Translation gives CSVGQLLNTEAFF.

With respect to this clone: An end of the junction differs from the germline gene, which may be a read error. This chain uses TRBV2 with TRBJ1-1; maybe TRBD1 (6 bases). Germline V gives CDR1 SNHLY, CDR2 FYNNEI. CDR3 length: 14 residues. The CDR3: CASHLGGADTEAFF. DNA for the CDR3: TGTGCCAGCCATTTGGGGGGGGCGGACACCGAAGCTTTCTTT.

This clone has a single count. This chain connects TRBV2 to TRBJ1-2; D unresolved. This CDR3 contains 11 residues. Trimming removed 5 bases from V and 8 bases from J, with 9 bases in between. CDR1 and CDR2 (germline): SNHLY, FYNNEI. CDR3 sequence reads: CASSPLGGYTF. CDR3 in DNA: TGTGCCAGCAGTCCCCTGGGGGGCTACACCTTC.

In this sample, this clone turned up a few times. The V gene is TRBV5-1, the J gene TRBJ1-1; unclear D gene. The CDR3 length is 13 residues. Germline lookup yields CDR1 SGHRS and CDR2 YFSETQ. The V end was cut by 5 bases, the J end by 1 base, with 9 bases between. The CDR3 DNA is TGCGCCAGCAGATCGGGGAGGAACACTGAAGCTTTCTTT. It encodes CASRSGRNTEAFF.

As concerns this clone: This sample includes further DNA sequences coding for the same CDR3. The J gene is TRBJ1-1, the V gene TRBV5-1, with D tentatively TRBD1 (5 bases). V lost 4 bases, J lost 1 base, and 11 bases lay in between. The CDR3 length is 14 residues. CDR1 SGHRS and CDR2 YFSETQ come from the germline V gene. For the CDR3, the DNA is TGCGCCAGCAGCCCAGTTACAGGGAACACTGAAGCTTTCTTT. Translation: CASSPVTGNTEAFF.

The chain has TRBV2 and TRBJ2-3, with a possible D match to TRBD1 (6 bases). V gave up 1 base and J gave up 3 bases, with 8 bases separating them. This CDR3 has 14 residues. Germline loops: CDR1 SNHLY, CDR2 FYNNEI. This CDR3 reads CASSEDRATDTQYF. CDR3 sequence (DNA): TGTGCCAGCAGTGAAGACAGGGCTACAGATACGCAGTATTTT.

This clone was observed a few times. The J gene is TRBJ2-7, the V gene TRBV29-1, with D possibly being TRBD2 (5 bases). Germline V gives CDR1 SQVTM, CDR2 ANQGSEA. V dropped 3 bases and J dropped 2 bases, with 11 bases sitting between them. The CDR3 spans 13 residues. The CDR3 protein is CSVEDSVTYEQYF. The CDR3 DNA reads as TGCAGCGTTGAGGACTCAGTGACCTACGAGCAGTACTTC.

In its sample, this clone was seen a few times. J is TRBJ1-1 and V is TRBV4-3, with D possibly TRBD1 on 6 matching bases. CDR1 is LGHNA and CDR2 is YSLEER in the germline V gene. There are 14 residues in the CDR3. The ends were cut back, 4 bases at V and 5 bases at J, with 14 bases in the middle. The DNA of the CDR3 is TGCGCCAGCAGCCTCACCGCAGGGGAAACTGAAGCTTTCTTT. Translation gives CASSLTAGETEAFF.

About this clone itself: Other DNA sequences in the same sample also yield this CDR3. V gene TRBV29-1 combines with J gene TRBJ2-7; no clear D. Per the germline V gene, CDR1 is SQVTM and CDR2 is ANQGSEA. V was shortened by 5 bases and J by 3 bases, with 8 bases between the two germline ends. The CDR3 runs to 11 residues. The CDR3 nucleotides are TGCAGCGTTCAGACGGGCTACGAGCAGTACTTC. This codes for CSVQTGYEQYF.

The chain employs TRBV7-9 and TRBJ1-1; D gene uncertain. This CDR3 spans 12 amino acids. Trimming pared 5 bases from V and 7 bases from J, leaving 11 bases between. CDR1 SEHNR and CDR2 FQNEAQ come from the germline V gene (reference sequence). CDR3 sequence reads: CASSISSYEAFF. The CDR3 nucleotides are TGTGCCAGCAGCATCTCCTCGTATGAAGCTTTCTTT.

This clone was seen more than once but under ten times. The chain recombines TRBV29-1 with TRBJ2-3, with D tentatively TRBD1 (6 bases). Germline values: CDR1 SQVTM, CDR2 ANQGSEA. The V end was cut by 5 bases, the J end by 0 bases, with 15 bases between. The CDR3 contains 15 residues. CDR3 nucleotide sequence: TGCAGCGTTAACCGGGACAAAACTAGCACAGATACGCAGTATTTT. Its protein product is CSVNRDKTSTDTQYF.

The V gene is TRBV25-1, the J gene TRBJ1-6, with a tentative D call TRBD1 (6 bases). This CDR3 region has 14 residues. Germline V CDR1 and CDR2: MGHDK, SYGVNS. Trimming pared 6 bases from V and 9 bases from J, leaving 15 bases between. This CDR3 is CASSGRGFLSPLHF. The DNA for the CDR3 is TGTGCCAGCAGCGGGAGGGGGTTCCTTTCACCCCTCCACTTT.

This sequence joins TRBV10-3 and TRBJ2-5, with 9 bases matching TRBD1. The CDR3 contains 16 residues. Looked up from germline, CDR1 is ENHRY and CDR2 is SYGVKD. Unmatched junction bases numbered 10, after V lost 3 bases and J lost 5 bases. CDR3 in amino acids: CAISDPDRGNVETQYF. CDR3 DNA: TGTGCCATCAGTGACCCGGACAGGGGCAATGTGGAGACCCAGTACTTC.

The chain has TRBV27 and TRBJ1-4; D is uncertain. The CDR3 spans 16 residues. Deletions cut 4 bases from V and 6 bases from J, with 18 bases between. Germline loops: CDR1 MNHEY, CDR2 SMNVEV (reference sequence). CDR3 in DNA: TGTGCCAGCAGTTCTTCCCAGGCCAACCGGGATGAAAAACTGTTTTTT. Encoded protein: CASSSSQANRDEKLFF.

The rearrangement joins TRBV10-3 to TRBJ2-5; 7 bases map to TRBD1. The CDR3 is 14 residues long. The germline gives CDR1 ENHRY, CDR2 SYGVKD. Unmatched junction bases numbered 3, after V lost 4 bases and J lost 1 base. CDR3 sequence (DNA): TGTGCCATCAGTGGAGACAGGGTCCAAGAGACCCAGTACTTC. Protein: CAISGDRVQETQYF.

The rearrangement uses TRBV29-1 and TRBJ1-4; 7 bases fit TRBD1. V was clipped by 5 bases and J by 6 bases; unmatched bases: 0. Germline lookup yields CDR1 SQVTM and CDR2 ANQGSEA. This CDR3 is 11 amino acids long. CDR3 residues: CSVTGDEKLFF. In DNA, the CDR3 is TGCAGCGTTACAGGGGATGAAAAACTGTTTTTT.

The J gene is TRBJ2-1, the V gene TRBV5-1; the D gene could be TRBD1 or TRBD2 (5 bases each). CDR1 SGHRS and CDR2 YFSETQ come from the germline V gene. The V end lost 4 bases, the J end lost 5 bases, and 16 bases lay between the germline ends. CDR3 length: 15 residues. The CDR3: CASSGRDPVNNEQFF. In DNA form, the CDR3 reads TGCGCCAGCAGCGGCCGGGACCCGGTTAACAATGAGCAGTTCTTC. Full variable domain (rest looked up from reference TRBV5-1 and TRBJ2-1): KAGVTQTPRYLIKTRGQQVTLSCSPISGHRSVSWYQQTPGQGLQFLFEYFSETQRNKGNFPGRFSGRQFSNSRSEMNVSTLELGDSALYLCASSGRDPVNNEQFFGPGTRLTVL.

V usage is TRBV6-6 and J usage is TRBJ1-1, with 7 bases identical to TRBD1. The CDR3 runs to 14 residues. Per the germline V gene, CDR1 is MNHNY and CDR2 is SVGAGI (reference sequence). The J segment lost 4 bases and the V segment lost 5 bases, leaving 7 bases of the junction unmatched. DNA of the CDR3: TGTGCCAGCAGTCCACATCAGGGGGGCACTGAAGCTTTCTTT. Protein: CASSPHQGGTEAFF.

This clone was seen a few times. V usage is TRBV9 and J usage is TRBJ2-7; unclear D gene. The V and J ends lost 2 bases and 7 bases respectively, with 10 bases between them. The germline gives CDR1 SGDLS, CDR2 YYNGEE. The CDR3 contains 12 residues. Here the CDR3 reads CASSVPIREQYF. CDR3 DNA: TGTGCCAGCAGCGTCCCTATCCGAGAGCAGTACTTC. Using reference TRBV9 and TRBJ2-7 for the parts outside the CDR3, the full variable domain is DSGVTQTPKHLITATGQRVTLRCSPRSGDLSVYWYQQSLDQGLQFLIQYYNGEERAKGNILERFSAQQFPDLHSELNLSSLELGDSALYFCASSVPIREQYFGPGTRLTVT.

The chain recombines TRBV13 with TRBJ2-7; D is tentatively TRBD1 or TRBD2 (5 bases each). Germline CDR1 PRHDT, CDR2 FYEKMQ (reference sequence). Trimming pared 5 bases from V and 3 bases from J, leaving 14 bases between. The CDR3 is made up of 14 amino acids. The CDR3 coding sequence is TGTGCCAGCAGCCCCCGGGGCAGGGTCTACGAGCAGTACTTC. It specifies CASSPRGRVYEQYF.

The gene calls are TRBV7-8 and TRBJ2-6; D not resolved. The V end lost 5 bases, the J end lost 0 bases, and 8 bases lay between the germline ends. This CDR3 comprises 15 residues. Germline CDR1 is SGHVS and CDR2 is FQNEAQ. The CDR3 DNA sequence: TGTGCCAGCAGCGAGAGTACCTCTGGGGCCAACGTCCTGACTTTC. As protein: CASSESTSGANVLTF.

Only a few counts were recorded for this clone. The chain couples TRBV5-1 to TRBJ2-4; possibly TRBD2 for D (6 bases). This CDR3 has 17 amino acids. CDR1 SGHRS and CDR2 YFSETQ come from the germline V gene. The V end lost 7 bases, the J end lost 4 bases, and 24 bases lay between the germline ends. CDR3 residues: CASRFQGEAGDKNIQYF. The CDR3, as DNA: TGCGCCAGCCGGTTCCAAGGAGAAGCGGGCGATAAAAACATTCAGTACTTC.